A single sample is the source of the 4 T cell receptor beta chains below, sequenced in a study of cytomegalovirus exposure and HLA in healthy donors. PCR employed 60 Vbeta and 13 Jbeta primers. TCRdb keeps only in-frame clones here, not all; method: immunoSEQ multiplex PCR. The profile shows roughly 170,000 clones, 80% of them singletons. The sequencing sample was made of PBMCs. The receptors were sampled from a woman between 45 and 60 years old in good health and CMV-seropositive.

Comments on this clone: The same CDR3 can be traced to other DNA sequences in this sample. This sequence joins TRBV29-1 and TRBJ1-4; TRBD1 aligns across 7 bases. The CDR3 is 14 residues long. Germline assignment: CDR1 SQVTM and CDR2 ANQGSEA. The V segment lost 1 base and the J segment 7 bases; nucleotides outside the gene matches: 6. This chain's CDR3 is CSVEVSGGSEKLFF. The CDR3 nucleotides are TGCAGCGTTGAAGTTTCAGGGGGGAGTGAAAAACTGTTTTTT.

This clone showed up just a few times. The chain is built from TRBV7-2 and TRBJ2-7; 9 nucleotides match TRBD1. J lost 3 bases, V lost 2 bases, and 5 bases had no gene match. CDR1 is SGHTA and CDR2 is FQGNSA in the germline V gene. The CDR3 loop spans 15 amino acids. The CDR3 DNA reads TGTGCCAGCAGCTTATTTTCGGGACAGGGCTACGAGCAGTACTTC. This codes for CASSLFSGQGYEQYF.

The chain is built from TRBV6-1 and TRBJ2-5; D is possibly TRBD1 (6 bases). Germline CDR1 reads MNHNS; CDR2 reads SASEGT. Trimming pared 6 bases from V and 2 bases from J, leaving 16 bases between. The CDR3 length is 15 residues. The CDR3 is CASSQGGATQETQYF. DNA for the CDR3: TGTGCCAGCAGCCAAGGGGGTGCGACACAAGAGACCCAGTACTTC.

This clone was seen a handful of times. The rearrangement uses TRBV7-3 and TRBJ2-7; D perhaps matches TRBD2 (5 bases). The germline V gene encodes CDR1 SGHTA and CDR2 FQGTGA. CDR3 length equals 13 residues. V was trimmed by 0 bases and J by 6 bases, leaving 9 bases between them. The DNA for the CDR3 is TGTGCCAGCAGCTTAACGATTGGAGGCGAGCAGTACTTC. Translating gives CASSLTIGGEQYF.